This TCR beta chain emerged from a study of blood T cells in healthy people across ages. General study points: There was a strong correlation between TCR beta diversity and naive T cell percentage.

A second PCR of 7 to 11 cycles used a sample-barcoded 5' primer and a J-beta primer mix. TCRdb reanalysed the 5' RACE reads using MiXCR and keeps one entry per CDR3 protein. The sample lists fewer than 2,000,000 distinct CDR3 sequences; about 39% were seen once. V was pared by 5 bases and J by 3 bases, with 13 bases of the junction left unmatched. CDR3 length equals 16 residues. Germline CDR1 is MNHEY and CDR2 is SMNVEV (reference sequence). In its sample, this clonotype was seen a few times. Its antigen is not known. The source of this sequence is a human donor in good health. Sample: blood. The V and J genes are TRBV27 and TRBJ2-7, with TRBD2 matching 7 bases. CDR3 protein: CASSTKTGTNFYEQYF. CDR3 DNA: TGTGCCAGCAGTACTAAGACCGGGACTAACTTCTACGAGCAGTACTTC.